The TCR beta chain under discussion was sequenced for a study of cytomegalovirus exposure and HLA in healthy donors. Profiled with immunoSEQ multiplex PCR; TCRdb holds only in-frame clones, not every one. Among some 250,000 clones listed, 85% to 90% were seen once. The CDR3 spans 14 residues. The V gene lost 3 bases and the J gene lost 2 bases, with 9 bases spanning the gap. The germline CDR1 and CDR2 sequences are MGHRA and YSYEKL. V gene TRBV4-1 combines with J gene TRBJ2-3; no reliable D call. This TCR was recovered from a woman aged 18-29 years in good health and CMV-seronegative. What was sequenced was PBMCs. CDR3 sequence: CASSQMYFTDTQYF. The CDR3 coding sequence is TGCGCCAGCAGCCAGATGTACTTCACAGATACGCAGTATTTT.